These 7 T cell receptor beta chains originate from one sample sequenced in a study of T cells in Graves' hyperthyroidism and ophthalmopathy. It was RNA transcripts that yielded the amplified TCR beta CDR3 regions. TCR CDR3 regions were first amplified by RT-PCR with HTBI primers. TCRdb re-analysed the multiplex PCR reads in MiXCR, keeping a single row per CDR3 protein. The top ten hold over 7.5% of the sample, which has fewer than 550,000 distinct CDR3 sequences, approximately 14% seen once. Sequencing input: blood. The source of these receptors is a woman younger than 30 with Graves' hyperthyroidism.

This CDR3 is CASGLDPWTSGRDTQYF. The CDR3 nucleotides read TGTGCTAGTGGTTTGGACCCATGGACTAGCGGGAGAGATACGCAGTATTTT. The chain uses TRBV12-5 and TRBJ2-3, with 13 bases that match TRBD2. There are 17 residues in the CDR3. The germline gives CDR1 LGHNT, CDR2 FRNRAP. After removal of 1 base from V and 5 bases from J, the junction contained 6 bases not matched to a gene. The full variable domain, rest sourced from reference TRBV12-5 and TRBJ2-3, is DARVTQTPRHKVTEMGQEVTMRCQPILGHNTVFWYRQTMMQGLELLAYFRNRAPLDDSGMPKDRFSAEMPDATLATLKIQPSEPRDSAVYFCASGLDPWTSGRDTQYFGPGTRLTVL.

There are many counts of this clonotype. For the CDR3, the DNA is TGTGCCAGTAGCATCCCGCGGGATCAGCCCCAGCATTTT. Encoded protein: CASSIPRDQPQHF. The V and J genes are TRBV19 and TRBJ1-5; no clear D gene. The CDR3 length is 13 residues. Germline assignment: CDR1 LNHDA and CDR2 SQIVND (reference sequence). The germline V and J ends were trimmed by 6 bases and 5 bases, with 11 bases remaining between them.

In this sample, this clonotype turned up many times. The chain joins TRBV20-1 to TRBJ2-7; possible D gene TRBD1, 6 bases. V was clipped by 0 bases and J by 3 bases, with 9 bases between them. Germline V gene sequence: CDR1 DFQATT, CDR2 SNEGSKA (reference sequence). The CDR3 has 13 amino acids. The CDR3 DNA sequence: TGCAGTGCTAGAGAACGACAGGACTACGAGCAGTACTTC. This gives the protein CSARERQDYEQYF.

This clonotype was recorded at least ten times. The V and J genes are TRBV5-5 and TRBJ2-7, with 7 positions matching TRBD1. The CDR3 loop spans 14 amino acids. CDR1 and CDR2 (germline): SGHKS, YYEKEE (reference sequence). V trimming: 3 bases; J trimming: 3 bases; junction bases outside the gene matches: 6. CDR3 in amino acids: CASSSQGLNYEQYF. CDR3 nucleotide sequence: TGTGCCAGCAGCTCACAGGGGCTTAACTACGAGCAGTACTTC.

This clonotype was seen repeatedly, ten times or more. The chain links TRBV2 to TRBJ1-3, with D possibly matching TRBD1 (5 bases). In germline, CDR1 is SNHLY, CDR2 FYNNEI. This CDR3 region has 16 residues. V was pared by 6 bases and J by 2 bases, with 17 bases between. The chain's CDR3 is CASRAGGVTAGNTIYF. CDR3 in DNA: TGTGCCAGCAGGGCCGGGGGGGTTACTGCTGGAAACACCATATATTTT.

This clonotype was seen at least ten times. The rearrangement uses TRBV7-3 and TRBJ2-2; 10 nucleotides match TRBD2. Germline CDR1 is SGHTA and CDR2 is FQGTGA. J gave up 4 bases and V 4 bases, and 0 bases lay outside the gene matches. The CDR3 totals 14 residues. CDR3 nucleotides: TGTGCCAGCAGCTCTAGCGGGGGCACCGGGGAGCTGTTTTTT. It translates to CASSSSGGTGELFF.

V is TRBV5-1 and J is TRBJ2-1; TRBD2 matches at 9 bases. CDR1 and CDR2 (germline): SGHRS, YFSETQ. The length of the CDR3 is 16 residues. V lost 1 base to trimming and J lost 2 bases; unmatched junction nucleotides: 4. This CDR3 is CASSLPSGRTYNEQFF. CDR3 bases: TGCGCCAGCAGCTTGCCGAGCGGGAGGACCTACAATGAGCAGTTCTTC.